Each of the 12 T cell receptor beta chains below was sequenced from the same sample in a study of T cells in Graves' hyperthyroidism and ophthalmopathy. TCR beta CDR3 region amplification was performed from RNA transcripts. Using the HTBI primer set, a first-round RT-PCR was run on the TCR CDR3. TCRdb independently ran MiXCR on the multiplex PCR reads; one entry per CDR3 protein. The table lists roughly 660,000 distinct CDR3 sequences, roughly 17% of them singletons. The sample consisted of blood. All receptors derive from a man in his fifties or sixties with Graves' hyperthyroidism.

In its sample, this clonotype was seen many times. CDR3 coding DNA: TGTGCCAGCGCAAACGGGGGGGCCAAAAACATTCAGTACTTC. Translating gives CASANGGAKNIQYF. J is TRBJ2-4 and V is TRBV2; 7 bases line up with TRBD2. Looked up from germline, CDR1 is SNHLY and CDR2 is FYNNEI. CDR3 length equals 14 residues. Unmatched junction bases numbered 5, after V lost 8 bases and J lost 1 base.

This clonotype was counted at least ten times. The rearrangement uses TRBV7-2 and TRBJ2-3; 8 positions match TRBD1. The CDR3 totals 16 residues. Germline values: CDR1 SGHTA, CDR2 FQGNSA. The junction had 11 bases not matched to a gene; V was cut back by 5 bases and J by 4 bases. The CDR3 DNA sequence: TGTGCCAGCAGCCCTGACGGGACAGGAGGATCAGATACGCAGTATTTT. It is translated as CASSPDGTGGSDTQYF.

This clonotype came up many times. The chain combines TRBV12-3 or TRBV12-4 with TRBJ1-5; D is undetermined. There are 12 residues in the CDR3. V was shortened by 5 bases and J by 10 bases, with 12 bases between the two germline ends. CDR3 protein: CASSTRLRPQHF. As DNA, the CDR3 is TGTGCCAGCAGTACCCGCCTGCGCCCCCAGCATTTT.

This clonotype has at least ten counts. The rearrangement joins TRBV2 to TRBJ1-1; D ambiguous. V was trimmed by 5 bases and J by 8 bases, leaving 9 bases between them. Per the germline V gene, CDR1 is SNHLY and CDR2 is FYNNEI. The CDR3 contains 11 residues. The CDR3 sequence is CASSPAPEAFF. CDR3 DNA sequence: TGTGCCAGCAGTCCTGCTCCGGAAGCTTTCTTT.

The rearrangement joins TRBV2 to TRBJ2-2; TRBD2 is a possible D gene (6 bases). V was shortened by 5 bases and J by 2 bases, with 15 bases between the two germline ends. The CDR3 covers 16 residues. Germline V lookup: CDR1 SNHLY, CDR2 FYNNEI. This CDR3 reads CASSFKAGTNTGELFF. The CDR3 DNA sequence: TGTGCCAGCAGTTTCAAGGCGGGGACTAACACCGGGGAGCTGTTTTTT.

J is TRBJ2-1 and V is TRBV7-9; TRBD1 matches at 7 bases. After removal of 1 base from V and 8 bases from J, the junction contained 20 bases not matched to a gene. This CDR3 is 19 amino acids long. Germline V gene data show CDR1 as SEHNR and CDR2 as FQNEAQ (reference sequence). The CDR3 protein is CASSLGKGARLLPGDEQFF. The CDR3, as DNA: TGTGCCAGCAGCTTAGGGAAGGGGGCGAGGCTATTACCTGGGGATGAGCAGTTCTTC.

The count of this clonotype is one. The CDR3 reads CASFIGRRGPYEQYF. Written as DNA, the CDR3 is TGTGCCAGCTTCATTGGACGCAGAGGTCCTTACGAGCAGTACTTC. This chain connects TRBV13 to TRBJ2-7; D gene uncertain. Germline CDR1 PRHDT, CDR2 FYEKMQ (reference sequence). This CDR3 has 15 residues. Between the trimmed V and J ends, which lost 8 bases and 4 bases, there was a span of 21 bases.

This clonotype was found many times. The V and J genes are TRBV29-1 and TRBJ2-3; no reliable D call. V was clipped by 4 bases and J by 4 bases, with 9 bases between them. Germline V gene sequence: CDR1 SQVTM, CDR2 ANQGSEA. There are 12 residues in the CDR3. In DNA, the CDR3 is TGCAGCGTTGGACGAGACGCAGATACGCAGTATTTT. It yields the protein CSVGRDADTQYF.

This clonotype was detected ten times or more. CDR3 residues: CASSPSRTAYNSPLHF. In nucleotides, the CDR3 is TGTGCCAGCAGTCCCTCAAGGACAGCGTATAATTCACCCCTCCACTTT. The chain combines TRBV28 with TRBJ1-6; tentative D call: TRBD1 (6 bases). This CDR3 has 16 amino acids. The germline V gene encodes CDR1 MDHEN and CDR2 SYDVKM. V gave up 5 bases and J gave up 4 bases, with 15 bases separating them.

The V and J genes are TRBV5-1 and TRBJ2-5, with D hard to call. The germline V and J ends were trimmed by 4 bases and 0 bases, with 16 bases remaining between them. The CDR3 consists of 16 residues. The germline CDR1 and CDR2 sequences are SGHRS and YFSETQ. CDR3 sequence: CASSRATGWDQETQYF. CDR3 DNA: TGCGCCAGCAGCCGAGCGACCGGCTGGGACCAAGAGACCCAGTACTTC.

Regarding this clonotype: A read error may be the cause here, since a much bigger clone is one base away. V and J are TRBV27 and TRBJ2-3, with unresolved D. Germline CDR1 reads MNHEY; CDR2 reads SMNVEV (reference sequence). The CDR3 runs to 14 residues. Trimming removed 8 bases at V and 4 bases at J, with 16 bases between. CDR3 coding DNA: TGTGCCAGCGGCCGGATGGAAGGCGCAGATACGCAGTATTTT. Translated: CASGRMEGADTQYF.

V and J are TRBV4-1 and TRBJ2-3, with D hard to call. V shed 4 bases and J shed 0 bases, with 8 bases lying between them. Per the germline V gene, CDR1 is MGHRA and CDR2 is YSYEKL. The CDR3 spans 14 residues. CDR3 DNA: TGCGCCAGCAGCCCCCCCTTAAGCACAGATACGCAGTATTTT. It codes for CASSPPLSTDTQYF.